The 29 T cell receptor beta chains in this list originate from one sample, sequenced in a study of control samples from healthy donors and cancer patients. Libraries were prepared by immunoSEQ multiplex PCR; TCRdb keeps only in-frame clonotypes and omits some of them. Of about 94,000 clones listed, over 75% are singletons. The sequenced material came from blood. The receptors originated from a woman under 30 in good health.

The genes are TRBV29-1 and TRBJ1-1; TRBD1 agrees at 7 bases. Germline CDR1 reads SQVTM; CDR2 reads ANQGSEA. V lost 5 bases and J lost 5; bases outside the gene matches: 11. This CDR3 spans 14 amino acids. The CDR3 DNA is TGCAGCGTTCAAGGCGAACAGGGGAGAACTGAAGCTTTCTTT. This gives the protein CSVQGEQGRTEAFF.

The chain combines TRBV18 with TRBJ2-3; 8 bases align to TRBD2. The germline V gene encodes CDR1 KGHSH and CDR2 LQKENI. V gave up 3 bases and J gave up 2 bases; unmatched junction bases: 4. This CDR3 region has 15 residues. The CDR3 region is CASSPGGGITDTQYF. The DNA for the CDR3 is TGTGCCAGCTCACCGGGCGGGGGGATCACAGATACGCAGTATTTT.

The chain recombines TRBV11-2 with TRBJ1-6, with 9 bases that match TRBD1. The V gene's germline CDR1 is SGHAT and CDR2 FQNNGV. This CDR3 comprises 15 residues. V shed 2 bases and J 8 bases; nucleotides not matched to a gene: 4. The CDR3 here is CASSLLQGADSPLHF. CDR3 coding DNA: TGTGCCAGCAGCTTACTACAGGGGGCCGATTCACCCCTCCACTTT.

J is TRBJ1-2 and V is TRBV11-3; unclear D gene. The V and J ends lost 7 bases and 4 bases respectively, with 13 bases between them. Germline lookup yields CDR1 SGHNT and CDR2 YENEEA. The CDR3 covers 13 residues. CDR3 region: CASIRGLGYGYTF. The CDR3 DNA reads as TGTGCCAGCATTAGAGGATTAGGCTATGGCTACACCTTC. Together with reference TRBV11-3 and TRBJ1-2, the CDR3 gives the full variable domain: EAGVVQSPRYKIIEKKQPVAFWCNPISGHNTLYWYLQNLGQGPELLIRYENEEAVDDSQLPKDRFSAERLKGVDSTLKIQPAELGDSAVYLCASIRGLGYGYTFGSGTRLTVV.

The chain joins TRBV5-4 to TRBJ2-3, with 7 bases fitting TRBD2. J was trimmed by 5 bases and V by 5 bases; bases with no gene match: 8. The CDR3 is made up of 14 amino acids. Germline V lookup: CDR1 SGHNT, CDR2 YYREEE (reference sequence). CDR3 DNA: TGTGCCAGCAGTCTATCGGGGGGTGGAGATACGCAGTATTTT. This gives the protein CASSLSGGGDTQYF.

The gene calls are TRBV4-1 and TRBJ1-2; 8 nucleotides line up with TRBD1. J gave up 8 bases and V 5 bases, and 10 bases lay outside the gene matches. Germline V CDR1 and CDR2: MGHRA, YSYEKL. This CDR3 spans 14 amino acids. CDR3 DNA sequence: TGCGCCAGCAGCAGCAGGGGGCCAGAGGAAGGCTACACCTTC. Translating it yields CASSSRGPEEGYTF.

The chain links TRBV5-1 to TRBJ1-2; D is perhaps TRBD1 (6 bases). The CDR3 extends over 14 amino acids. The germline V gene has CDR1 SGHRS and CDR2 YFSETQ. The V end was cut by 0 bases, the J end by 7 bases, with 13 bases between. Here the CDR3 DNA reads TGCGCCAGCAGCTTGGGACAGGAGATCGGTGGCTACACCTTC. It codes for CASSLGQEIGGYTF.

V is TRBV10-3 and J is TRBJ2-7; 9 nucleotides match TRBD2. The germline gives CDR1 ENHRY, CDR2 SYGVKD. The CDR3 extends over 14 amino acids. V gave up 4 bases and J gave up 4 bases; unmatched junction bases: 5. The CDR3 reads CAISVAGVGYEQYF. In nucleotides, the CDR3 is TGTGCCATCAGTGTAGCGGGGGTAGGTTACGAGCAGTACTTC.

This clone was counted once. V gene TRBV9 combines with J gene TRBJ2-1; 8 bases fit TRBD2. CDR1 is SGDLS, CDR2 YYNGEE, per germline. This CDR3 contains 18 residues. Losses at the gene ends were 0 bases for V and 0 bases for J; bases not matched to a gene: 8. This CDR3 is CASSVGPGGPRSYNEQFF. The CDR3, as DNA: TGTGCCAGCAGCGTAGGCCCGGGGGGGCCTCGCTCCTACAATGAGCAGTTCTTC.

This rearrangement joins TRBV25-1 to TRBJ2-4; no firm D call. This CDR3 contains 17 residues. V lost 7 bases and J lost 0, with 19 bases in between. The germline V gene has CDR1 MGHDK and CDR2 SYGVNS. The CDR3: CASNLKRKMIAKNIQYF. As DNA, the CDR3 is TGTGCCAGCAACCTGAAACGGAAGATGATAGCCAAAAACATTCAGTACTTC.

V is TRBV2 and J is TRBJ1-1; 7 nucleotides agree with TRBD1. The germline CDR1 and CDR2 sequences are SNHLY and FYNNEI. The V gene end was trimmed by 8 bases and the J gene end by 6 bases; junction bases not matched to a gene: 6. The CDR3 contains 12 residues. The CDR3 coding sequence is TGTGCCAGCGGACAGGAAAACCCTGAAGCTTTCTTT. It is translated as CASGQENPEAFF.

The V call is TRBV6-5, the J call TRBJ1-1; weak D call: TRBD1 (5 bases). Germline CDR1 reads MNHEY; CDR2 reads SVGAGI. V lost 6 bases and J 6 bases, leaving 17 bases between the germline ends. The CDR3 loop spans 14 amino acids. As DNA, the CDR3 is TGTGCCAGCAGAGGGGAGACTTTTAATTCTGAAGCTTTCTTT. This codes for CASRGETFNSEAFF.

The rearrangement joins TRBV28 to TRBJ1-2, with 8 bases matching TRBD1. CDR3 size: 13 residues. Looked up from germline, CDR1 is MDHEN and CDR2 is SYDVKM. The J segment lost 4 bases and the V segment lost 6 bases, leaving 4 bases of the junction unmatched. CDR3 loop: CASRTGGVYGYTF. CDR3 bases: TGTGCCAGCAGAACAGGGGGTGTCTATGGCTACACCTTC.

The chain couples TRBV18 to TRBJ1-2; D is unclear. V was pared by 4 bases and J by 8 bases, with 20 bases between. The CDR3 is made up of 15 amino acids. In germline, CDR1 is KGHSH, CDR2 LQKENI. The CDR3 sequence is CASSRVSTVTGGYTF. Written as DNA, the CDR3 is TGTGCCAGCTCACGGGTATCCACGGTGACGGGAGGCTACACCTTC.

Here the CDR3 reads CASSDPGQVVGYTF. The CDR3 region has the DNA TGTGCCAGCAGCGACCCCGGACAGGTGGTTGGCTACACCTTC. The rearrangement uses TRBV6-2 or TRBV6-3 and TRBJ1-2; 7 bases line up with TRBD1. The CDR3 has 14 residues. With V trimmed by 6 bases and J by 7 bases, 11 bases remained unmatched. Looked up from germline, CDR1 is MNHEY and CDR2 is SVGEGT.

The chain uses TRBV6-5 and TRBJ1-4; a weak D match, TRBD1 (5 bases). V was pared by 6 bases and J by 6 bases, with 11 bases between. Looked up from germline, CDR1 is MNHEY and CDR2 is SVGAGI. CDR3 size: 13 residues. The CDR3 is CASSRTGDEKLFF. The CDR3 region has the DNA TGTGCCAGCAGCCGGACGGGGGATGAAAAACTGTTTTTT.

About this clone: Other nucleotide sequences in the sample specify the same CDR3. The CDR3, as DNA: TGTGCCAGCAGCTCCACCTACGAGCAGTACTTC. Translation gives CASSSTYEQYF. The chain employs TRBV7-9 and TRBJ2-7, with D unclear. In germline, CDR1 is SEHNR, CDR2 FQNEAQ (reference sequence). The V end was cut by 4 bases, the J end by 2 bases, with 3 bases between. The CDR3 runs 11 residues.

This clone was picked up a small number of times. The genes are TRBV14 and TRBJ1-6; 9 nucleotides agree with TRBD1. Per the germline V gene, CDR1 is SGHDN and CDR2 is FVKESK. CDR3 length: 15 amino acids. The trim removed 3 bases at V and 7 bases at J, leaving 4 bases unmatched. Here the CDR3 DNA reads TGTGCCAGCAGCCAGGCCGGGACAGGGAATTCACCCCTCCACTTT. This codes for CASSQAGTGNSPLHF.

This clone was seen only once. The CDR3 nucleotides read TGTGCCAGCAGCGCCACCCTGCGGGGGGTTTACAATGAGCAGTTCTTC. Residues: CASSATLRGVYNEQFF. The chain has TRBV9 and TRBJ2-1; 8 positions match TRBD2. V gave up 3 bases and J gave up 4 bases; unmatched junction bases: 9. The CDR3 has 16 residues. CDR1 is SGDLS and CDR2 is YYNGEE in the germline V gene.

The rearrangement links TRBV5-4 to TRBJ1-6, with a tentative D call TRBD1 (6 bases). Looked up from germline, CDR1 is SGHNT and CDR2 is YYREEE (reference sequence). The CDR3 runs to 18 residues. The V end was cut by 0 bases, the J end by 0 bases, with 13 bases between. The CDR3: CASSLVVGGSSYNSPLHF. The CDR3 DNA follows: TGTGCCAGCAGCTTGGTAGTAGGGGGAAGCTCCTATAATTCACCCCTCCACTTT.

The rearrangement joins TRBV24-1 to TRBJ1-2; D is uncertain. CDR3 length equals 12 residues. Germline V gene lookup returns CDR1 KGHDR and CDR2 SFDVKD. V lost 4 bases to trimming and J lost 4 bases, with 6 bases between them. The CDR3 bases are TGTGCCACCAGTGACGGGATCTATGGCTACACCTTC. This sequence encodes CATSDGIYGYTF.

J is TRBJ1-2 and V is TRBV4-1, with D possibly being TRBD1 (5 bases). The length of the CDR3 is 16 residues. V lost 1 base and J 4 bases, leaving 16 bases between the germline ends. Germline V gene lookup returns CDR1 MGHRA and CDR2 YSYEKL. CDR3 region: CASSQGTGSGGYGYTF. In nucleotides, the CDR3 is TGCGCCAGCAGCCAAGGAACAGGCTCCGGTGGCTATGGCTACACCTTC.

As for this clone: A much bigger clone sits one base away, suggesting this may be a read error. This chain uses TRBV5-4 with TRBJ1-1, with D possibly matching TRBD1 (5 bases). Germline V gene sequence: CDR1 SGHNT, CDR2 YYREEE (reference sequence). The CDR3 extends over 13 amino acids. With 3 bases removed from V and 1 base from J, the gap between germline ends came to 7 bases. The DNA for the CDR3 is TGTGCCAGCAGCTCAGGACAGAACACTGAAGCTTTCTTT. As protein: CASSSGQNTEAFF.

By share, this clone counts as medium-sized (0.01 to 0.1%). The chain employs TRBV2 and TRBJ1-2, with D maybe TRBD1 (5 bases). Germline assignment: CDR1 SNHLY and CDR2 FYNNEI. V shed 7 bases and J shed 6 bases, with 15 bases lying between them. The length of the CDR3 is 13 residues. The CDR3 DNA reads TGTGCCAGCACTCCGACAGCGGAACATGGCTACACCTTC. Residues: CASTPTAEHGYTF.

The chain links TRBV5-6 to TRBJ1-4, with 7 bases matching TRBD1. The CDR3 loop spans 16 amino acids. Losses at the gene ends were 7 bases for V and 6 bases for J; bases not matched to a gene: 15. The germline CDR1 and CDR2 sequences are SGHDT and YYEEEE. CDR3 sequence: CASRRRGRSGDEKLFF. CDR3 DNA sequence: TGTGCCAGCCGTCGGAGGGGGCGGTCGGGGGATGAAAAACTGTTTTTT.

The CDR3 bases are TGTGCCAGTAATATGGCGGGGGTCACGTGGACCCAGTACTTC. This sequence encodes CASNMAGVTWTQYF. The rearrangement uses TRBV2 and TRBJ2-5, with 7 positions matching TRBD2. Germline lookup yields CDR1 SNHLY and CDR2 FYNNEI. This CDR3 comprises 14 residues. J gave up 7 bases and V 9 bases, and 14 bases lay outside the gene matches.

This sequence joins TRBV19 and TRBJ2-1; D is unresolved. Germline loops: CDR1 LNHDA, CDR2 SQIVND (reference sequence). V was clipped by 5 bases and J by 5 bases, with 10 bases between them. The CDR3 totals 13 residues. CDR3 DNA: TGTGCCAGTAGTCTAAACACCGACAATGAGCAGTTCTTC. Translated, it gives CASSLNTDNEQFF.

V and J are TRBV5-4 and TRBJ2-7; D tentatively reads TRBD1 or TRBD2 (6 bases each). The CDR3 totals 14 residues. Trimming took off 4 bases at V and 7 bases at J, with 18 bases between the two ends. The germline V gene has CDR1 SGHNT and CDR2 YYREEE (reference sequence). CDR3 in DNA: TGTGCCAGCAGCCCCAAAGGGGGGCCGTTTGAGCAGTACTTC. Its protein product is CASSPKGGPFEQYF. The full variable domain, rest sourced from reference TRBV5-4 and TRBJ2-7, is ETGVTQSPTHLIKTRGQQVTLRCSSQSGHNTVSWYQQALGQGPQFIFQYYREEENGRGNFPPRFSGLQFPNYSSELNVNALELDDSALYLCASSPKGGPFEQYFGPGTRLTVT.

V and J are TRBV19 and TRBJ1-4; D might be TRBD1 (6 bases). Trimming removed 4 bases from V and 6 bases from J, with 12 bases in between. This CDR3 has 14 amino acids. Germline V gives CDR1 LNHDA, CDR2 SQIVND (reference sequence). This CDR3 reads CASSTLGGDEKLFF. CDR3 sequence (DNA): TGTGCCAGTAGTACCCTAGGGGGTGATGAAAAACTGTTTTTT.